The 21 T cell receptor beta chains listed next were all sequenced from one sample in a study of tissue T cells after allogeneic stem cell transplantation (dated by TCRdb to the early 2020s). Library creation used the immunoSEQ multiplex PCR assay. Sourced from immuneACCESS, this table was stored by TCRdb with only in-frame sequences that have V and J called. A share of the clones is absent; for the studies checked, an unresolved V gene accounts for under half, and the remainder has no known explanation. This sample is represented by about 22,000 clones; roughly 72% of them were singletons. Under 0.75% of the sample is in the top ten clones. What was sequenced was spleen. Every receptor here comes from a female BALB/c mouse in good health. In terms of MHC, this strain is H2-d.

As for this clone: The germline and genes are mouse ones. The read terminates 1 residue ahead of where the CDR3 ends, so the germline J gene completes it. J is TRBJ2-2 and V is TRBV13-3; D gene unclear. In germline, CDR1 is NNHDY, CDR2 SYVADS. The CDR3 consists of 14 residues. V lost 3 bases to trimming and J lost 0 bases, with 6 bases between them. CDR3 sequence reads: CASSAAANTGQLYF. The sequenced part of the CDR3 DNA is TGTGCCAGCAGTGCCGCAGCAAACACCGGGCAGCTCTAC.

A remark on this clone: The genes and germline here are from mouse. Sequencing ends 1 residue short of the CDR3 end; the germline J gene provides the rest. This rearrangement joins TRBV5 to TRBJ2-1; TRBD2 aligns across 7 bases. Germline V gives CDR1 LGHNA, CDR2 YNLKQL (reference sequence). The CDR3 extends over 15 amino acids. The trim removed 4 bases at V and 3 bases at J, leaving 6 bases unmatched. The CDR3 loop is CASSPDWVLYAEQFF. Partial CDR3 DNA: TGTGCCAGCAGCCCAGACTGGGTTCTCTATGCTGAGCAGTTC.

About this clone itself: Genes here carry mouse names. The read comes to an end 1 residue before the CDR3 does, leaving the germline J gene to fill in the end. The rearrangement uses TRBV13-3 and TRBJ2-5; 10 nucleotides align to TRBD2. Germline CDR1 and CDR2: NNHDY and SYVADS. The CDR3 runs to 16 residues. V was clipped by 4 bases and J by 0 bases; unmatched bases: 5. This CDR3 reads CASSSRTGGNQDTQYF. CDR3 DNA, as far as it was read: TGTGCCAGCAGTTCCCGGACTGGGGGTAACCAAGACACCCAGTAC.

With respect to this clone: Each gene name is a mouse one. The DNA ends 1 residue before the CDR3 does, and the rest of the CDR3 is filled in from the germline J gene. The chain joins TRBV5 to TRBJ2-4; perhaps D is TRBD1 or TRBD2 (5 bases each). The CDR3 has 17 amino acids. Trimming removed 0 bases at V and 1 base at J, with 14 bases between. Germline CDR1 LGHNA, CDR2 YNLKQL (reference sequence). The sequenced part of the CDR3 DNA is TGTGCCAGCAGCCAAGAGAAGGGGCGCGGAGGTCAAAACACCTTGTAC. This encodes CASSQEKGRGGQNTLY. The CDR3, in full, reads CASSQEKGRGGQNTLYF.

This clone was counted between two and nine times. Mouse gene names and germline throughout. Read coverage stops 1 residue before the CDR3 terminus; the germline J gene supplies the remainder. The same CDR3 can be traced to other DNA sequences in this sample. V usage is TRBV19 and J usage is TRBJ2-7; 10 nucleotides agree with TRBD1. Germline values: CDR1 FNHDT, CDR2 SITEND (reference sequence). The CDR3 has 13 residues. V gave up 4 bases and J gave up 4 bases; unmatched junction bases: 2. CDR3 bases read: TGTGCCAGCAGTCCGGGACAGGGGTATGAACAGTAC. Amino acid sequence: CASSPGQGYEQY. The complete CDR3 reads CASSPGQGYEQYF.

A remark on this clone: These gene names are mouse names. The read falls 1 residue short of the CDR3 end, and the missing part is taken from the germline J gene. This sequence joins TRBV13-3 and TRBJ1-2; 11 bases are shared with TRBD1. Germline V gene lookup returns CDR1 NNHDY and CDR2 SYVADS. This CDR3 spans 14 amino acids. The V gene end was trimmed by 3 bases and the J gene end by 3 bases; junction bases not matched to a gene: 1. The covered CDR3 bases are TGTGCCAGCAGTGTGGGACAGGGGGACTCCGACTACACC. It codes for CASSVGQGDSDYT. The whole CDR3 reads CASSVGQGDSDYTF.

In its sample, this clone was seen once. Each gene name is a mouse one. Read sequence stops 1 residue before the CDR3 end, and the germline J gene provides the missing end. J is TRBJ1-3 and V is TRBV3; D unresolved. The CDR3 runs 12 residues. Trimming shortened V by 4 bases and J by 2 bases, and 3 bases separated the two germline ends. CDR1 is SNHLY and CDR2 is FYNGKV in the germline V gene (reference sequence). CDR3 DNA, as far as it was read: TGTGCCAGCAGCTCACCTGGAAATACGCTCTAT. Translating gives CASSSPGNTLY. The whole CDR3 reads CASSSPGNTLYF. Complete variable domain (other parts from reference TRBV3 and TRBJ1-3): GPKVLQIPSHQIIDMGQMVTLNCDPVSNHLYFYWYKQILGQQMEFLVNFYNGKVMEKSKLFKDQFSVERPDGSYFTLKIQPTALEDSAVYFCASSSPGNTLYFGEGSRLIVV.

Regarding this clone: The listed genes are named as in mouse. The CDR3 is cut off 1 residue early in the read; its end comes from the germline J gene. This chain connects TRBV13-2 to TRBJ1-4, with D unresolved. The CDR3 covers 11 residues. The germline gives CDR1 NNHNN, CDR2 SYGAGS (reference sequence). The V gene lost 0 bases and the J gene lost 7 bases, with 1 base spanning the gap. The part of the CDR3 DNA that was read is TGTGCCAGCGGTGATGGCGAAAGATTATTT. Translation: CASGDGERLF. The full CDR3 reads CASGDGERLFF.

A note on this clone: The genes and germline here are from mouse. From the germline J gene comes the end of the CDR3, since the read stops 1 residue before it. The chain links TRBV17 to TRBJ2-3, with a possible D match to TRBD1 (6 bases). Germline V gene sequence: CDR1 MNHDT, CDR2 YYDKIL. The CDR3 contains 14 residues. V lost 0 bases and J 3 bases, leaving 7 bases between the germline ends. CDR3: CASSREGTAETLYF. The CDR3 bases that were read are TGTGCTAGCAGTAGAGAGGGGACAGCAGAAACGCTGTAT.

As regards this clone: Gene labels here are mouse ones. The CDR3 loop reads CASGKGGPDQNTLYF. The covered CDR3 bases are TGTGCCAGCGGGAAGGGGGGGCCGGATCAAAACACCTTGTAC. The rearrangement links TRBV13-2 to TRBJ2-4; 8 nucleotides agree with TRBD2. The read terminates 1 residue ahead of where the CDR3 ends, so the germline J gene completes it. Looked up from germline, CDR1 is NNHNN and CDR2 is SYGAGS (reference sequence). The CDR3 runs to 15 residues. V gave up 5 bases and J gave up 2 bases; unmatched junction bases: 7.

A word on this clone: Each gene name is a mouse one. The CDR3 end lies 1 residue beyond the end of the read and is filled in from the germline J gene. Within the sample, other DNA sequences also encode this same CDR3. The chain is built from TRBV1 and TRBJ1-3; no firm D call. Per germline, CDR1 NSQYPW and CDR2 LRSPGD (reference sequence). The CDR3 is 14 residues long. Between the trimmed V and J ends, which lost 1 base and 0 bases, there was a span of 4 bases. Here the CDR3 reads CTCSAVNSGNTLYF. The CDR3 DNA, read in part, is TGCACCTGCAGTGCAGTCAATTCTGGAAATACGCTCTAT.

About this clone itself: Here the gene names and germline are mouse. The DNA ends 1 residue before the CDR3 does, and the rest of the CDR3 is filled in from the germline J gene. The V gene is TRBV13-2, the J gene TRBJ2-5, with 13 bases that match TRBD2. Germline CDR1 and CDR2: NNHNN and SYGAGS (reference sequence). V trimming: 3 bases; J trimming: 2 bases; junction bases outside the gene matches: 6. The CDR3 has 17 residues. The CDR3 here is CASGARDWGGGQDTQYF. Incomplete CDR3 DNA: TGTGCCAGCGGTGCCCGGGACTGGGGGGGAGGCCAAGACACCCAGTAC.

Notes on this clone: Mouse gene names and germline throughout. Read data end 1 residue before the CDR3 end; the end is taken from the germline J gene. This chain uses TRBV1 with TRBJ1-1; D uncertain. CDR1 NSQYPW and CDR2 LRSPGD come from the germline V gene (reference sequence). V was cut by 1 base and J by 4 bases, with 4 bases left in between. The CDR3 sequence is 12 residues long. The covered CDR3 bases are TGCACCTGCAGTGCAGCGGGCACAGAAGTCTTC. Translated, it gives CTCSAAGTEVF. The CDR3 in its entirety is CTCSAAGTEVFF.

As to this clone: The genes are named according to mouse. The observed sequence ends 1 residue before the CDR3 terminus, with the missing tail filled in from the germline J gene. V and J are TRBV13-2 and TRBJ2-5, with 9 nucleotides matching TRBD2. Losses at the gene ends were 0 bases for V and 6 bases for J; bases not matched to a gene: 5. CDR3 size: 15 residues. The V gene's germline CDR1 is NNHNN and CDR2 SYGAGS (reference sequence). The CDR3 DNA, read in part, is TGTGCCAGCGGTGATGGAGGACTGGGGATGGACACCCAGTAC. Translation gives CASGDGGLGMDTQY. The full-length CDR3 reads as CASGDGGLGMDTQYF.

Concerning this clone itself: The genes and germline here are from mouse. The read ends 1 residue before the CDR3 terminus; that terminus is restored from the germline J gene. V usage is TRBV1 and J usage is TRBJ2-3, with 10 positions matching TRBD2. Trimming removed 7 bases from V and 0 bases from J; junction bases left unmatched: 4. This CDR3 spans 15 amino acids. The germline V gene encodes CDR1 NSQYPW and CDR2 LRSPGD (reference sequence). The sequenced CDR3 bases are TGCACCTGCAAGGGACTGGGGACTAGTGCAGAAACGCTGTAT. This translates into CTCKGLGTSAETLY. The entire CDR3 is CTCKGLGTSAETLYF. The variable domain in full, with the rest retrieved from reference TRBV1 and TRBJ2-3, is VTLLEQNPRWRLVPRGQAVNLRCILKNSQYPWMSWYQQDLQKQLQWLFTLRSPGDKEVKSLPGADYLATRVTDTELRLQVANMSQGRTLYCTCKGLGTSAETLYFGSGTRLTVL.

Remarks on this clone: Gene names refer to mouse genes. The read falls 1 residue short of the CDR3 end, and the missing part is taken from the germline J gene. This sequence joins TRBV5 and TRBJ1-5; tentative D call: TRBD1 (6 bases). Trimming removed 4 bases at V and 0 bases at J, with 10 bases between. In germline, CDR1 is LGHNA, CDR2 YNLKQL (reference sequence). This CDR3 is 15 amino acids long. CDR3 protein: CASSPGTNNNQAPLF. The sequenced CDR3 bases are TGTGCCAGCAGCCCCGGGACAAATAACAACCAGGCTCCGCTT.

This clone was detected a few times. The gene symbols are mouse symbols. Sequencing ends 1 residue short of the CDR3 end; the germline J gene provides the rest. This sequence joins TRBV13-2 and TRBJ1-5; no firm D call. The CDR3 has 10 amino acids. Germline V gene data show CDR1 as NNHNN and CDR2 as SYGAGS (reference sequence). The V end was cut by 0 bases, the J end by 8 bases, with 0 bases between. The DNA read from the CDR3 is TGTGCCAGCGGTGATGAGGCTCCGCTT. Protein: CASGDEAPL. The whole CDR3 protein is CASGDEAPLF.

With regard to this clone: Genes and germline are mouse. From the germline J gene comes the end of the CDR3, since the read stops 1 residue before it. The rearrangement links TRBV5 to TRBJ1-4, with D possibly matching TRBD1 (6 bases). Germline CDR1 is LGHNA and CDR2 is YNLKQL (reference sequence). The germline V and J ends were trimmed by 6 bases and 4 bases, with 12 bases remaining between them. The CDR3 totals 14 residues. CDR3 DNA (partial): TGTGCCAGCAGTCCCAGGGGAGGCAACGAAAGATTATTT. This translates into CASSPRGGNERLF. The CDR3 as a whole reads CASSPRGGNERLFF.

In the case of this clone: Gene names denote mouse genes. The CDR3 is cut off 1 residue early in the read; its end comes from the germline J gene. The chain uses TRBV13-2 and TRBJ2-5; D possibly corresponds to TRBD1 (5 bases). The CDR3 is 15 amino acids. The V gene lost 2 bases and the J gene lost 3 bases, with 13 bases spanning the gap. Germline CDR1 reads NNHNN; CDR2 reads SYGAGS (reference sequence). This chain's CDR3 is CASGDPGRGQDTQYF. CDR3 DNA, as far as it was read: TGTGCCAGCGGTGACCCAGGGAGGGGTCAAGACACCCAGTAC.

Turning to this clone: Gene names refer to mouse genes. Sequencing ends 1 residue short of the CDR3 end; the germline J gene provides the rest. The rearrangement links TRBV14 to TRBJ2-7; D remains unclear. From germline, CDR1 is SGHDT and CDR2 FRDEAV. V was cut by 3 bases and J by 4 bases, with 5 bases left in between. The CDR3 is 11 amino acids. CDR3 residues: CASSWEYEQYF. Partial CDR3 DNA: TGTGCCAGCAGTTGGGAGTATGAACAGTAC.

As for this clone: The germline and genes are mouse ones. The missing CDR3 end, 1 residue past where the read stops, is filled in from the germline J gene. This chain uses TRBV2 with TRBJ1-1; TRBD1 might be the D (5 bases). Trimming pared 2 bases from V and 1 base from J, leaving 5 bases between. The CDR3 is 13 amino acids. Germline V lookup: CDR1 LGHNA, CDR2 YSYQKL. The covered CDR3 bases are TGTGCCAGCAGCCAACAGGGGAACACAGAAGTCTTC. Translation gives CASSQQGNTEVF. The entire CDR3 reads CASSQQGNTEVFF.